The 25 T cell receptor beta chains reported below all come from one sample, sequenced in a study of cytomegalovirus exposure and HLA in healthy donors. Data came from immunoSEQ multiplex PCR; TCRdb stores just in-frame clones and leaves some out. The sample carries about 120,000 clones, about 83% recorded once. The sequenced material came from PBMCs. The origin of the receptors is a woman in her twenties or thirties in good health and CMV-seronegative.

The CDR3 bases are TGTGCCAGCTCATACAGGGGGGCCTCCTACGAGCAGTACTTC. It is translated as CASSYRGASYEQYF. The chain is built from TRBV27 and TRBJ2-7, with TRBD1 matching 8 bases. Per the germline V gene, CDR1 is MNHEY and CDR2 is SMNVEV (reference sequence). J was trimmed by 0 bases and V by 8 bases; bases with no gene match: 6. The CDR3 sequence is 14 residues long.

This rearrangement joins TRBV30 to TRBJ2-7, with 9 bases fitting TRBD2. Germline V gene data show CDR1 as GTSNPN and CDR2 as SVGIG (reference sequence). The junction had 3 bases not matched to a gene; V was cut back by 0 bases and J by 0 bases. This CDR3 spans 15 amino acids. This CDR3 is CAWSVLAGRSYEQYF. The CDR3 region has the DNA TGTGCCTGGAGTGTGCTAGCGGGGCGCTCCTACGAGCAGTACTTC.

This clone was counted once. The chain links TRBV6-4 to TRBJ2-2; D might be TRBD1 (6 bases). This CDR3 region has 13 residues. Trimming left V 6 bases short and J 7 bases short, with 12 bases between. Germline CDR1 reads MRHNA; CDR2 reads SNTAGT. In DNA, the CDR3 is TGTGCCAGCAGCACAGGGTCCGTCGGGGAGCTGTTTTTT. This translates into CASSTGSVGELFF.

The gene calls are TRBV15 and TRBJ2-2; D perhaps matches TRBD2 (5 bases). The CDR3 covers 15 residues. The V and J ends lost 4 bases and 4 bases respectively, with 13 bases between them. CDR1 is LNHNV, CDR2 YYDKDF, per germline (reference sequence). The CDR3, as DNA: TGTGCCACCAGCAAAGCCGGGATCATCACCGGGGAGCTGTTTTTT. It translates to CATSKAGIITGELFF.

In this sample, this clone turned up a few times. The rearrangement uses TRBV6-5 and TRBJ1-6; unclear D gene. The CDR3 length is 13 residues. The V gene's germline CDR1 is MNHEY and CDR2 SVGAGI. With 4 bases removed from V and 5 bases from J, the gap between germline ends came to 6 bases. The CDR3 sequence: CASSFSNNSPLHF. CDR3 coding DNA: TGTGCCAGCAGTTTCAGTAATAATTCACCCCTCCACTTT.

The V gene is TRBV29-1, the J gene TRBJ2-5; 9 bases are a match to TRBD2. The CDR3 totals 15 residues. V dropped 3 bases and J dropped 6; count of bases not matched to a gene: 11. The germline gives CDR1 SQVTM, CDR2 ANQGSEA. The CDR3 loop reads CSVDPSAGGEKTQYF. DNA of the CDR3: TGCAGCGTTGACCCCTCAGCGGGGGGTGAAAAGACCCAGTACTTC.

The chain joins TRBV5-1 to TRBJ1-2, with 9 bases matching TRBD1. The CDR3 has 17 residues. Germline V gene lookup returns CDR1 SGHRS and CDR2 YFSETQ. V was clipped by 3 bases and J by 0 bases; unmatched bases: 9. For the CDR3, the DNA is TGCGCCAGCAGCTCTCCGACAGGGGGGAGGACTAACTATGGCTACACCTTC. It encodes CASSSPTGGRTNYGYTF.

The CDR3 sequence is CASSSSRTYTDTQYF. DNA of the CDR3: TGTGCCAGCAGCTCCTCAAGGACATACACAGATACGCAGTATTTT. This chain joins TRBV9 and TRBJ2-3; maybe TRBD1 (5 bases). Germline CDR1 reads SGDLS; CDR2 reads YYNGEE. This CDR3 has 15 residues. V was shortened by 4 bases and J by 2 bases, with 14 bases between the two germline ends.

The V and J genes are TRBV19 and TRBJ1-1; D unclear. Trimming shortened V by 9 bases and J by 0 bases, and 11 bases separated the two germline ends. The CDR3 sequence is 13 residues long. Germline-derived CDR1 and CDR2 are LNHDA and SQIVND (reference sequence). CDR3 nucleotides: TGTGCCAGCGGTTGGCGGATGAACACTGAAGCTTTCTTT. Its protein is CASGWRMNTEAFF.

The chain couples TRBV30 to TRBJ2-1; 9 bases fit TRBD1. This CDR3 has 14 amino acids. V trimming: 3 bases; J trimming: 3 bases; junction bases outside the gene matches: 3. Germline-derived CDR1 and CDR2 are GTSNPN and SVGIG (reference sequence). In DNA form, the CDR3 reads TGTGCCTGGAGGAGACAGGGGGACTACAATGAGCAGTTCTTC. Translating gives CAWRRQGDYNEQFF.

This clone was seen only once. The chain uses TRBV2 and TRBJ2-2, with 13 nucleotides matching TRBD2. The CDR3 contains 17 residues. V was clipped by 7 bases and J by 0 bases; unmatched bases: 5. Per the germline V gene, CDR1 is SNHLY and CDR2 is FYNNEI. CDR3 nucleotides: TGTGCCAGCACCCGGACTAGCGGGGGCACGAACACCGGGGAGCTGTTTTTT. Its translation: CASTRTSGGTNTGELFF.

This clone was recorded a few times. The chain is built from TRBV2 and TRBJ2-7, with D possibly matching TRBD1 (6 bases). This CDR3 is 13 amino acids long. Between the trimmed V and J ends, which lost 10 bases and 2 bases, there was a span of 15 bases. The germline V gene encodes CDR1 SNHLY and CDR2 FYNNEI. The CDR3 nucleotides are TGTGCCACCCTGAGGACAGTAGCCTACGAGCAGTACTTC. Protein product: CATLRTVAYEQYF.

This chain joins TRBV19 and TRBJ1-3; D might be TRBD1 (5 bases). The CDR3 length is 15 residues. Per the germline V gene, CDR1 is LNHDA and CDR2 is SQIVND (reference sequence). V shed 7 bases and J shed 2 bases, with 15 bases lying between them. CDR3 sequence (DNA): TGTGCCAGTACCGAGCAGGGTGATCCTGGAAACACCATATATTTT. The encoded protein is CASTEQGDPGNTIYF.

This sequence joins TRBV30 and TRBJ1-2; D may be TRBD1 (5 bases). The V end lost 0 bases, the J end lost 3 bases, and 8 bases lay between the germline ends. CDR3 length equals 13 residues. Germline lookup yields CDR1 GTSNPN and CDR2 SVGIG (reference sequence). CDR3 in amino acids: CAWSVREDYGYTF. In nucleotides, the CDR3 is TGTGCCTGGAGTGTCAGGGAGGACTATGGCTACACCTTC. The full variable domain, rest sourced from reference TRBV30 and TRBJ1-2, is SQTIHQWPATLVQPVGSPLSLECTVEGTSNPNLYWYRQAAGRGLQLLFYSVGIGQISSEVPQNLSASRPQDRQFILSSKKLLLSDSGFYLCAWSVREDYGYTFGSGTRLTVV.

This clone was observed a single time. The gene calls are TRBV6-6 and TRBJ2-7, with TRBD1 matching over 7 bases. V lost 7 bases and J lost 3; bases outside the gene matches: 6. CDR3 length equals 13 residues. Germline V gene lookup returns CDR1 MNHNY and CDR2 SVGAGI (reference sequence). Here the CDR3 reads CASNQGVGYEQYF. CDR3 DNA: TGTGCCAGCAACCAGGGGGTCGGCTACGAGCAGTACTTC.

CDR3 sequence: CASSLGRQGPYEQYF. In nucleotides, the CDR3 is TGTGCCAGCAGCTTAGGACGACAGGGGCCCTACGAGCAGTACTTC. The chain links TRBV7-2 to TRBJ2-7; TRBD1 aligns across 8 bases. Germline V gene sequence: CDR1 SGHTA, CDR2 FQGNSA. The CDR3 runs 15 residues. V shed 1 base, J shed 2 bases, and the junction held 4 bases outside the gene matches.

The CDR3 region is CASSSGQPSLSYYGYTF. The CDR3 DNA follows: TGTGCCAGCAGCTCGGGACAGCCTTCATTGTCTTACTATGGCTACACCTTC. The V and J genes are TRBV7-9 and TRBJ1-2, with TRBD1 matching over 7 bases. CDR1 and CDR2 (germline): SEHNR, FQNEAQ (reference sequence). V lost 4 bases to trimming and J lost 3 bases; unmatched junction nucleotides: 14. The CDR3 runs to 17 residues.

This clone was picked up one time. The V call is TRBV7-3, the J call TRBJ2-2, with 8 bases lining up with TRBD1. Germline V gene data show CDR1 as SGHTA and CDR2 as FQGTGA. This CDR3 is built from 18 residues. With 0 bases clipped from V and 1 base from J, the junction kept 7 bases outside the gene matches. CDR3 loop: CASSLTRGRFQNTGELFF. CDR3 nucleotides: TGTGCCAGCAGCTTAACCAGGGGGCGTTTCCAGAACACCGGGGAGCTGTTTTTT.

The chain uses TRBV5-1 and TRBJ1-1, with 8 bases lining up with TRBD1. J was trimmed by 0 bases and V by 4 bases; bases with no gene match: 8. The CDR3 length is 16 residues. Germline loops: CDR1 SGHRS, CDR2 YFSETQ. CDR3 bases: TGCGCCAGCAGCGTAAGTAACAGGGGGATGAACACTGAAGCTTTCTTT. Its translation is CASSVSNRGMNTEAFF.

The gene calls are TRBV7-9 and TRBJ2-4; D gene unclear. Germline loops: CDR1 SEHNR, CDR2 FQNEAQ (reference sequence). The CDR3 totals 18 residues. The V end lost 1 base, the J end lost 0 bases, and 16 bases lay between the germline ends. The CDR3 protein is CASSLVPGRKQAKNIQYF. The CDR3 DNA is TGTGCCAGCAGCTTAGTTCCCGGCAGGAAGCAAGCCAAAAACATTCAGTACTTC.

This chain links TRBV9 with TRBJ2-3; 8 positions agree with TRBD2. J was trimmed by 2 bases and V by 3 bases; bases with no gene match: 8. Germline CDR1 reads SGDLS; CDR2 reads YYNGEE. This CDR3 comprises 16 residues. CDR3 sequence: CASSGRGGRNTDTQYF. CDR3 sequence (DNA): TGTGCCAGCAGCGGCCGGGGGGGCCGAAACACAGATACGCAGTATTTT.

V gene TRBV6-5 combines with J gene TRBJ2-7; TRBD2 matches at 10 bases. With 5 bases clipped from V and 2 bases from J, the junction kept 3 bases outside the gene matches. The CDR3 is 14 amino acids. The germline V gene encodes CDR1 MNHEY and CDR2 SVGAGI. Written as DNA, the CDR3 is TGTGCCAGCAGTCTTAGCGGGGGGACCTACGAGCAGTACTTC. This translates into CASSLSGGTYEQYF.

The chain recombines TRBV19 with TRBJ1-2; the match to TRBD1 covers 7 bases. Trimming cost V 5 bases and J 4 bases; bases outside gene matches: 7. In germline, CDR1 is LNHDA, CDR2 SQIVND (reference sequence). The CDR3 covers 14 residues. The CDR3 loop is CASSPWGQTYGYTF. In DNA form, the CDR3 reads TGTGCCAGTAGTCCATGGGGACAGACCTATGGCTACACCTTC.

CDR3 amino acids: CASSVEPLGSGGAWSRRTGELFF. In nucleotides, the CDR3 is TGTGCCAGCAGCGTAGAACCCCTCGGAAGCGGGGGGGCATGGTCTCGACGGACCGGGGAGCTGTTTTTT. The chain has TRBV9 and TRBJ2-2; 10 bases agree with TRBD2. The CDR3 totals 23 residues. V shed 0 bases, J shed 5 bases, and the junction held 25 bases outside the gene matches. Germline V gene sequence: CDR1 SGDLS, CDR2 YYNGEE.

The rearrangement links TRBV9 to TRBJ2-2, with 7 nucleotides matching TRBD2. The germline CDR1 and CDR2 sequences are SGDLS and YYNGEE. Unmatched junction bases numbered 8, after V lost 3 bases and J lost 3 bases. This CDR3 region has 16 residues. The DNA for the CDR3 is TGTGCCAGCAGCGGACGGGACTACCCTTACACCGGGGAGCTGTTTTTT. This sequence encodes CASSGRDYPYTGELFF. The complete variable domain, with remaining parts taken from reference TRBV9 and TRBJ2-2, reads DSGVTQTPKHLITATGQRVTLRCSPRSGDLSVYWYQQSLDQGLQFLIQYYNGEERAKGNILERFSAQQFPDLHSELNLSSLELGDSALYFCASSGRDYPYTGELFFGEGSRLTVL.